This TCR beta chain was captured in a study of blood T cells in healthy people across ages. This CDR3 has 14 residues. CDR1 and CDR2 (germline): DFQATT, SNEGSKA (reference sequence). This clonotype appeared a few times. A second PCR of roughly 6 to 12 cycles used a sample-barcoded 5' primer and a J-beta primer mix. TCRdb re-analysed the 5' RACE reads in MiXCR, keeping a single row per CDR3 protein. This sample has hundreds of thousands of distinct CDR3 sequences, with approximately 60% found just once. The sequenced sample consisted of blood. The TCR sequence derives from a middle-aged man in good health. The rearrangement links TRBV20-1 to TRBJ2-4, with 7 bases that match TRBD2. The J call may be incorrect, as the DNA end agrees better with TRBJ2-5. CDR3 amino acids: CSAGGGRAEETQYF. The CDR3 region has the DNA TGCAGTGCTGGGGGGGGGAGAGCCGAAGAGACCCAGTACTTC.